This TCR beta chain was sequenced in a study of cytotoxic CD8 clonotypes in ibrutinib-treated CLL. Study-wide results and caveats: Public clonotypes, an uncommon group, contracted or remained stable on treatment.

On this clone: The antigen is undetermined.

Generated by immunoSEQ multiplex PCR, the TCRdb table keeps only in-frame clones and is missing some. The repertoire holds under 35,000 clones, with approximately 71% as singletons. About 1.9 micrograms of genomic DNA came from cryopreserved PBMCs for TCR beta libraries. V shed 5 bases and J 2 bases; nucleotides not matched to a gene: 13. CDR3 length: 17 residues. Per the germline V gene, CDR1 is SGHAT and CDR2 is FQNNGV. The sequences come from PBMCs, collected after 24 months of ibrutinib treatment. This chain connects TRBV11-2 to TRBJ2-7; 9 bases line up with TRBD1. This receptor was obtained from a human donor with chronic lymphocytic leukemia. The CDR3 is CASSRRITGGQTYEQYF. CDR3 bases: TGTGCCAGCAGCCGACGGATCACAGGGGGCCAAACCTACGAGCAGTACTTC.